Detailed here is one T cell receptor beta chain. Its antigen is undetermined. This record belongs to a study of OX40 agonist ivuxolimab in advanced cancers. The wider study: Those treated in dose escalation had hepatocellular carcinoma, melanoma, renal cell cancer or head and neck cancer. Findings and limits, study-wide: By week 6 at 0.1 to 3.0 mg/kg, blood CD4+ and CD8+ T cells had expanded clonally.

After removal of 4 bases from V and 1 base from J, the junction contained 21 bases not matched to a gene. The CDR3 is 20 amino acids. CDR1 is SGHNT, CDR2 YENEEA, per germline. Measured with immunoSEQ multiplex PCR; TCRdb has only the in-frame clones, and not every one. The sample has roughly 55,000 clones, around 88% seen once. The V and J genes are TRBV11-3 and TRBJ1-1, with 7 positions matching TRBD1. The sequencing used CD4+ or CD8+ T cells sorted from blood, collected in a trial of the OX40 agonist ivuxolimab. The receptor was derived from an adult with an advanced solid tumor such as melanoma, head and neck, liver or kidney cancer. CDR3 sequence: CASSSPGQRPDPRRNTEAFF. The CDR3 nucleotides are TGTGCCAGCAGCTCTCCGGGACAGAGGCCTGACCCAAGGAGGAACACTGAAGCTTTCTTT. Full variable domain (remainder filled in from reference TRBV11-3 and TRBJ1-1): EAGVVQSPRYKIIEKKQPVAFWCNPISGHNTLYWYLQNLGQGPELLIRYENEEAVDDSQLPKDRFSAERLKGVDSTLKIQPAELGDSAVYLCASSSPGQRPDPRRNTEAFFGQGTRLTVV.